This record covers a single T cell receptor (beta chain). Its target is unknown. The germline CDR1 and CDR2 sequences are SNHLY and FYNNEI. The CDR3 runs to 12 residues. After removal of 7 bases from V and 13 bases from J, the junction contained 7 bases not matched to a gene. Generated by immunoSEQ multiplex PCR, the TCRdb table keeps only in-frame clones and is missing some. This sample has about 69,000 clones, with around 87% found just once. Systemic immunosuppression or a history of autoimmune disease excluded patients. This record belongs to a study of OX40 agonist ivuxolimab in advanced cancers. Across the whole study: Patients' therapy was ivuxolimab, an antibody that acts as an agonist of OX40 (CD134). Study results and limitations: In general, CD8+ T cells held more expanded clones than CD4+ did, on average.

Material: CD4+ or CD8+ T cells sorted from blood, obtained in a trial of the OX40 agonist ivuxolimab. This TCR was recovered from an adult with an advanced solid tumor such as melanoma, head and neck, liver or kidney cancer. The V gene is TRBV2, the J gene TRBJ2-2, with TRBD2 matching 9 bases. The DNA for the CDR3 is TGTGCCAGCACCGCTAGCGGGGACGGGCTGTTTTTT. The encoded protein is CASTASGDGLFF.